A single sample is the source of the 30 T cell receptor beta chains below, sequenced in a study of cytomegalovirus exposure and HLA in healthy donors. This PCR relied on a set of 60 Vbeta primers and 13 Jbeta primers. Data came from immunoSEQ multiplex PCR; TCRdb stores just in-frame clones and leaves some out. The repertoire holds about 140,000 clones, 77% seen once, with approximately 4% in the top ten. The sequencing input was PBMCs. The receptors originated from a male donor in good health and CMV-seronegative.

The chain uses TRBV5-1 and TRBJ2-7; D not certain. The V end was cut by 0 bases, the J end by 5 bases, with 15 bases between. Germline CDR1 is SGHRS and CDR2 is YFSETQ. The CDR3 sequence is 15 residues long. CDR3: CASSLGPESVHEQYF. CDR3 coding DNA: TGCGCCAGCAGCTTGGGTCCCGAGAGCGTCCACGAGCAGTACTTC.

The chain employs TRBV7-8 and TRBJ1-5, with TRBD1 identical over 10 bases. The ends lost 1 base at V and 7 bases at J; junction bases unmatched: 4. Germline CDR1 reads SGHVS; CDR2 reads FQNEAQ. This CDR3 spans 15 amino acids. In nucleotides, the CDR3 is TGTGCCAGCAGCTTAGTCGGGACAGGGGTCCAGCCCCAGCATTTT. Protein product: CASSLVGTGVQPQHF.

The rearrangement uses TRBV6-5 and TRBJ2-3, with 8 bases identical to TRBD2. The length of the CDR3 is 15 residues. Per the germline V gene, CDR1 is MNHEY and CDR2 is SVGAGI. V gave up 0 bases and J gave up 5 bases; unmatched junction bases: 4. The CDR3 sequence is CASSYSRGGQDTQYF. As DNA, the CDR3 is TGTGCCAGCAGTTACTCTCGGGGGGGGCAAGATACGCAGTATTTT.

The rearrangement links TRBV25-1 to TRBJ2-7; D gene uncertain. The CDR3 has 13 residues. The ends were cut back, 4 bases at V and 4 bases at J, with 11 bases in the middle. Germline V gene data show CDR1 as MGHDK and CDR2 as SYGVNS. The DNA of the CDR3 is TGTGCCAGCAGTGGCCCGGGTCAGTACGAGCAGTACTTC. Protein: CASSGPGQYEQYF.

J is TRBJ1-6 and V is TRBV19; 7 bases are a match to TRBD1. With 10 bases clipped from V and 7 bases from J, the junction kept 7 bases outside the gene matches. CDR1 and CDR2 (germline): LNHDA, SQIVND (reference sequence). This CDR3 spans 13 amino acids. Here the CDR3 reads CATTRQGNSPLHF. CDR3 sequence (DNA): TGTGCCACAACAAGACAGGGCAATTCACCCCTCCACTTT. The full variable domain, completed using reference TRBV19 and TRBJ1-6, is DGGITQSPKYLFRKEGQNVTLSCEQNLNHDAMYWYRQDPGQGLRLIYYSQIVNDFQKGDIAEGYSVSREKKESFPLTVTSAQKNPTAFYLCATTRQGNSPLHFGNGTRLTVT.

The V and J genes are TRBV9 and TRBJ1-1, with 7 bases fitting TRBD1. The J segment lost 1 base and the V segment lost 4 bases, leaving 10 bases of the junction unmatched. The CDR3 is 16 amino acids. Germline V lookup: CDR1 SGDLS, CDR2 YYNGEE. CDR3 residues: CASSTRRGGPNTEAFF. CDR3 nucleotides: TGTGCCAGCAGCACCCGACGAGGGGGCCCGAACACTGAAGCTTTCTTT. Combining the CDR3 with reference TRBV9 and TRBJ1-1 gives the whole variable domain DSGVTQTPKHLITATGQRVTLRCSPRSGDLSVYWYQQSLDQGLQFLIQYYNGEERAKGNILERFSAQQFPDLHSELNLSSLELGDSALYFCASSTRRGGPNTEAFFGQGTRLTVV.

In the case of this clone: One end of the junction fails to match germline, which may point to a read error. The V gene is TRBV7-7, the J gene TRBJ2-2; a weak D match, TRBD1 (6 bases). This CDR3 is 13 amino acids long. Germline-derived CDR1 and CDR2 are SSHAT and FNYEAQ (reference sequence). CDR3 region: CASSLQGNGELFF. The CDR3 DNA sequence: TGTGCTAGCAGCCTACAGGGTAACGGGGAGCTGTTTTTT.

The J gene is TRBJ2-3, the V gene TRBV10-3; 7 bases line up with TRBD2. Germline loops: CDR1 ENHRY, CDR2 SYGVKD. This CDR3 is 15 amino acids long. V lost 4 bases, J lost 8 bases, and 12 bases stayed unmatched. CDR3 amino acids: CAISAGTTHEATQYF. The CDR3 DNA follows: TGTGCCATCAGTGCCGGGACTACACATGAGGCTACGCAGTATTTT.

The chain combines TRBV7-9 with TRBJ2-7, with D perhaps matching TRBD1 (6 bases). This CDR3 is built from 15 residues. The germline V and J ends were trimmed by 3 bases and 1 base, with 13 bases remaining between them. CDR1 and CDR2 (germline): SEHNR, FQNEAQ (reference sequence). CDR3 in amino acids: CASSLGAELSYEQYF. Written as DNA, the CDR3 is TGTGCCAGCAGCTTGGGGGCGGAATTATCCTACGAGCAGTACTTC.

V and J are TRBV10-2 and TRBJ2-5; maybe TRBD2 (5 bases). CDR3 size: 12 residues. Germline assignment: CDR1 WSHSY and CDR2 SAAADI. V gave up 8 bases and J gave up 5 bases, with 12 bases separating them. CDR3 in DNA: TGCGCCAGCGGCAAGCGGCGGGAGACCCAGTACTTC. Protein product: CASGKRRETQYF.

This clone was seen a single time. This rearrangement joins TRBV6-4 to TRBJ2-6; the D gene is possibly TRBD2 (5 bases). V was cut by 0 bases and J by 0 bases, with 12 bases left in between. In germline, CDR1 is MRHNA, CDR2 SNTAGT. The CDR3 covers 18 residues. The CDR3 is CASSDSVGVNSGANVLTF. The CDR3 coding sequence is TGTGCCAGCAGTGACTCAGTCGGGGTAAACTCTGGGGCCAACGTCCTGACTTTC.

The chain combines TRBV27 with TRBJ2-4, with 11 positions matching TRBD2. The CDR3 has 18 residues. Germline lookup yields CDR1 MNHEY and CDR2 SMNVEV (reference sequence). Trimming at V came to 8 bases and at J to 0 bases, leaving 12 bases not matched to a gene. CDR3 sequence reads: CASREIAGGNLAKNIQYF. In DNA form, the CDR3 reads TGTGCCAGCCGGGAAATAGCGGGAGGGAACTTAGCCAAAAACATTCAGTACTTC.

CDR3 loop: CASSVETYRLYEQYF. CDR3 bases: TGTGCCAGCAGTGTCGAGACCTACAGGCTCTACGAGCAGTACTTC. The rearrangement joins TRBV6-1 to TRBJ2-7; perhaps TRBD1 as D (5 bases). The CDR3 covers 15 residues. V lost 4 bases, J lost 3 bases, and 16 bases lay in between. Germline CDR1 and CDR2: MNHNS and SASEGT.

The chain joins TRBV6-1 to TRBJ2-7, with a tentative D call TRBD1 (6 bases). This CDR3 contains 15 residues. Trimming took off 4 bases at V and 4 bases at J, with 17 bases between the two ends. Germline lookup yields CDR1 MNHNS and CDR2 SASEGT. The CDR3 reads CASSGVGQSQYEQYF. The CDR3 DNA is TGTGCCAGCAGTGGGGTCGGACAGTCCCAGTACGAGCAGTACTTC.

This rearrangement joins TRBV14 to TRBJ2-1; 9 bases are a match to TRBD2. V was clipped by 0 bases and J by 0 bases; unmatched bases: 12. CDR1 is SGHDN and CDR2 is FVKESK in the germline V gene. CDR3 length: 20 amino acids. This CDR3 is CASSQDRGLARDPSYNEQFF. The CDR3 coding sequence is TGTGCCAGCAGCCAAGATAGAGGACTAGCGCGAGATCCCTCCTACAATGAGCAGTTCTTC.

This chain joins TRBV25-1 and TRBJ2-1, with 7 bases lining up with TRBD2. The germline CDR1 and CDR2 sequences are MGHDK and SYGVNS. The CDR3 runs 12 residues. V shed 4 bases, J shed 9 bases, and the junction held 3 bases outside the gene matches. CDR3 nucleotide sequence: TGTGCCAGCAGTGGCGGGGGTCCTGAGCAGTTCTTC. Protein: CASSGGGPEQFF.

The chain couples TRBV7-4 to TRBJ1-5, with 8 bases matching TRBD1. Germline values: CDR1 SGHVT, CDR2 SQSDAQ. The CDR3 has 22 amino acids. Trimming took 2 bases from V and 3 from J; bases not matched to a gene: 24. The CDR3 sequence: CASSLHSPRQGTIGIYNQPQHF. CDR3 DNA sequence: TGTGCCAGCAGCTTACATTCCCCGCGACAGGGGACGATTGGAATCTACAATCAGCCCCAGCATTTT.

The rearrangement joins TRBV15 to TRBJ2-1; 9 bases agree with TRBD2. Looked up from germline, CDR1 is LNHNV and CDR2 is YYDKDF (reference sequence). CDR3 length: 15 residues. J was trimmed by 9 bases and V by 0 bases; bases with no gene match: 6. CDR3: CATSREGGRASEQFF. In nucleotides, the CDR3 is TGTGCCACCAGCAGAGAGGGCGGGAGGGCCTCTGAGCAGTTCTTC.

V is TRBV5-4 and J is TRBJ1-1; tentative D call: TRBD1 (6 bases). CDR3 length: 15 amino acids. Germline CDR1 and CDR2: SGHNT and YYREEE (reference sequence). The ends were cut back, 4 bases at V and 1 base at J, with 14 bases in the middle. Here the CDR3 reads CASSTSGAPNTEAFF. CDR3 bases: TGTGCCAGCAGCACCTCAGGGGCTCCGAACACTGAAGCTTTCTTT.

V usage is TRBV27 and J usage is TRBJ2-3, with D possibly being TRBD1 (5 bases). The length of the CDR3 is 14 residues. Trimming cost V 4 bases and J 6 bases, with 14 bases left between them. Germline CDR1 MNHEY, CDR2 SMNVEV (reference sequence). The CDR3 reads CASSSPQGSDTQYF. The CDR3 DNA follows: TGTGCCAGCAGTTCCCCCCAGGGTTCGGATACGCAGTATTTT.

The chain is built from TRBV7-2 and TRBJ2-7, with 10 bases that match TRBD1. Germline V CDR1 and CDR2: SGHTA, FQGNSA. With V trimmed by 3 bases and J by 2 bases, 4 bases remained unmatched. The CDR3 has 15 residues. Written as DNA, the CDR3 is TGTGCCAGCAGCTTGCCGGGACAGGGGACCTACGAGCAGTACTTC. It translates to CASSLPGQGTYEQYF.

The V call is TRBV27, the J call TRBJ2-7; 9 nucleotides align to TRBD1. The V and J ends lost 5 bases and 11 bases, in that order; junction bases with no gene match: 13. Germline V gene lookup returns CDR1 MNHEY and CDR2 SMNVEV (reference sequence). The CDR3 contains 14 residues. The CDR3: CASSPLQGARWEYF. The CDR3 DNA is TGTGCCAGCAGTCCTTTACAGGGGGCACGTTGGGAGTACTTC.

This rearrangement joins TRBV7-3 to TRBJ1-1, with no clear D. The ends were cut back, 5 bases at V and 0 bases at J, with 7 bases in the middle. The CDR3 consists of 13 residues. The germline CDR1 and CDR2 sequences are SGHTA and FQGTGA. The CDR3 DNA sequence: TGTGCCAGCAGCCGACAAGTGAACACTGAAGCTTTCTTT. Encoded protein: CASSRQVNTEAFF.

V usage is TRBV11-2 and J usage is TRBJ1-5; unclear D gene. Germline CDR1 reads SGHAT; CDR2 reads FQNNGV. This CDR3 comprises 15 residues. Trimming cost V 2 bases and J 1 base, with 9 bases left between them. CDR3 sequence reads: CASSLSGSSNQPQHF. The CDR3 bases are TGTGCCAGCAGCTTAAGCGGGAGCAGCAATCAGCCCCAGCATTTT. Using reference TRBV11-2 and TRBJ1-5 for the parts outside the CDR3, the full variable domain is EAGVAQSPRYKIIEKRQSVAFWCNPISGHATLYWYQQILGQGPKLLIQFQNNGVVDDSQLPKDRFSAERLKGVDSTLKIQPAKLEDSAVYLCASSLSGSSNQPQHFGDGTRLSIL.

CDR3 sequence: CASSPGGSWRRGEKLFF. The DNA of the CDR3 is TGCGCCAGCAGCCCTGGGGGGAGCTGGAGGAGAGGGGAAAAACTGTTTTTT. This chain uses TRBV5-1 with TRBJ1-4; TRBD1 is a possible D gene (5 bases). CDR1 is SGHRS, CDR2 YFSETQ, per germline. Trimming took 4 bases from V and 8 from J, leaving 24 bases between them. The CDR3 consists of 17 residues.

CDR3 DNA: TGTGCCAGCAGTTATGAATCCCAGGGCTACGAGCAGTACTTC. Translating gives CASSYESQGYEQYF. This sequence joins TRBV7-6 and TRBJ2-7; D possibly corresponds to TRBD1 (5 bases). The CDR3 length is 14 residues. Trimming took off 6 bases at V and 3 bases at J, with 15 bases between the two ends. Looked up from germline, CDR1 is SGHVS and CDR2 is FNYEAQ.

The rearrangement uses TRBV6-5 and TRBJ2-1, with D maybe TRBD1 (6 bases). The germline V and J ends were trimmed by 0 bases and 10 bases, with 10 bases remaining between them. The germline V gene has CDR1 MNHEY and CDR2 SVGAGI. The CDR3 loop spans 13 amino acids. CDR3 in amino acids: CASSYSRGSEQFF. The CDR3 nucleotides read TGTGCCAGCAGTTACTCGAGGGGGAGCGAGCAGTTCTTC.

The gene calls are TRBV10-1 and TRBJ2-2, with 10 positions matching TRBD2. V dropped 6 bases and J dropped 6; count of bases not matched to a gene: 1. Germline V CDR1 and CDR2: WNHNN, SYGVQD (reference sequence). The CDR3 runs to 13 residues. CDR3 bases: TGCGCCAGCAGAGGGACTAGCGCCGGGGAGCTGTTTTTT. It encodes CASRGTSAGELFF.

CDR3 sequence reads: CASSPRDRVNTEAFF. The CDR3 nucleotides are TGTGCCAGTAGTCCCCGAGACAGGGTTAACACTGAAGCTTTCTTT. V is TRBV19 and J is TRBJ1-1; 7 bases align to TRBD1. The CDR3 extends over 15 amino acids. Germline trimming cut 5 bases from V and 2 bases from J; bases unmatched to any gene: 8. CDR1 and CDR2 from the germline V gene are LNHDA and SQIVND (reference sequence).

The chain uses TRBV11-2 and TRBJ2-3; TRBD2 agrees at 7 bases. This CDR3 region has 14 residues. V shed 6 bases, J shed 2 bases, and the junction held 5 bases outside the gene matches. Germline values: CDR1 SGHAT, CDR2 FQNNGV. The CDR3 DNA follows: TGTGCCAGCAGACCGGGGGGACTCACAGATACGCAGTATTTT. It encodes CASRPGGLTDTQYF.